Listed here are 5 T cell receptor beta chains from one sample, sequenced in a study of blood T cell repertoires in COVID-19. The table came from immunoSEQ multiplex PCR; TCRdb's copy has only in-frame clones and leaves some out. The table records fewer than 250,000 clones, roughly four fifths of them present only once. The sequencing sample was made of peripheral blood. These receptors all stem from a woman aged 45-60 years with acute or convalescent COVID-19.

This chain links TRBV6-6 with TRBJ2-1; D might be TRBD1 (6 bases). Looked up from germline, CDR1 is MNHNY and CDR2 is SVGAGI (reference sequence). The V end lost 7 bases, the J end lost 0 bases, and 13 bases lay between the germline ends. There are 15 residues in the CDR3. The CDR3 loop reads CASILQGSSYNEQFF. Written as DNA, the CDR3 is TGTGCCAGCATCCTTCAGGGGAGCTCCTACAATGAGCAGTTCTTC.

The chain's CDR3 is CASEVYNSPLHF. The CDR3 DNA sequence: TGTGCCAGCGAGGTGTATAATTCACCCCTCCACTTT. This chain uses TRBV2 with TRBJ1-6; D is unclear. This CDR3 region has 12 residues. The germline V and J ends were trimmed by 8 bases and 4 bases, with 6 bases remaining between them. CDR1 SNHLY and CDR2 FYNNEI come from the germline V gene.

The V call is TRBV18, the J call TRBJ2-4; 9 bases fit TRBD2. The CDR3 has 21 residues. CDR1 and CDR2 from the germline V gene are KGHSH and LQKENI. Losses at the gene ends were 2 bases for V and 2 bases for J; bases not matched to a gene: 19. CDR3 nucleotide sequence: TGTGCCAGCTCACCAAGCAAGGGGGCAAGTGTAGCGGGGGAACCCAAAAACATTCAGTACTTC. This gives the protein CASSPSKGASVAGEPKNIQYF.

The V call is TRBV25-1, the J call TRBJ2-1; 15 positions agree with TRBD2. There are 16 residues in the CDR3. The V and J ends lost 7 bases and 6 bases, in that order; junction bases with no gene match: 7. CDR1 and CDR2 (germline): MGHDK, SYGVNS. The CDR3 DNA sequence: TGTGCCAGCACCGGGAGGACTAGCGGGAGGGGCAATGAGCAGTTCTTC. This gives the protein CASTGRTSGRGNEQFF.

V gene TRBV19 combines with J gene TRBJ2-1; 10 bases map to TRBD1. CDR3 size: 16 residues. Unmatched junction bases numbered 7, after V lost 4 bases and J lost 4 bases. From germline, CDR1 is LNHDA and CDR2 SQIVND (reference sequence). This chain's CDR3 is CASSRTRQGAYNEQFF. In DNA form, the CDR3 reads TGTGCCAGTAGTAGGACTCGACAGGGGGCTTACAATGAGCAGTTCTTC.